Below are 2 T cell receptor beta chains sequenced from a single sample in a study of blood T cell repertoires in COVID-19. Produced via immunoSEQ multiplex PCR; TCRdb's table is partial and in-frame only. The data contain about 120,000 clones, approximately 87% of them seen just once; the ten biggest clones take up 2% to 2.5%. Sequencing was performed on peripheral blood. These receptors were collected from a man aged 25 to 40 with acute or convalescent COVID-19.

V usage is TRBV5-4 and J usage is TRBJ2-2, with 7 bases lining up with TRBD2. Trimming at V came to 2 bases and at J to 5 bases, leaving 9 bases not matched to a gene. CDR1 is SGHNT and CDR2 is YYREEE in the germline V gene (reference sequence). The CDR3 contains 16 residues. The CDR3 DNA sequence: TGTGCCAGCAGCTTCGGTGCGGGGGTAGGGACCGGGGAGCTGTTTTTT. Protein: CASSFGAGVGTGELFF.

The V call is TRBV6-2 or TRBV6-3, the J call TRBJ2-7; TRBD2 agrees at 8 bases. V gave up 2 bases and J gave up 2 bases; unmatched junction bases: 11. The CDR3 sequence is 17 residues long. CDR1 is MNHEY, CDR2 SVGEGT, per germline. CDR3: CASSYLPRGGRPYEQYF. CDR3 bases: TGTGCCAGCAGTTACCTCCCTCGGGGGGGCCGCCCCTACGAGCAGTACTTC.